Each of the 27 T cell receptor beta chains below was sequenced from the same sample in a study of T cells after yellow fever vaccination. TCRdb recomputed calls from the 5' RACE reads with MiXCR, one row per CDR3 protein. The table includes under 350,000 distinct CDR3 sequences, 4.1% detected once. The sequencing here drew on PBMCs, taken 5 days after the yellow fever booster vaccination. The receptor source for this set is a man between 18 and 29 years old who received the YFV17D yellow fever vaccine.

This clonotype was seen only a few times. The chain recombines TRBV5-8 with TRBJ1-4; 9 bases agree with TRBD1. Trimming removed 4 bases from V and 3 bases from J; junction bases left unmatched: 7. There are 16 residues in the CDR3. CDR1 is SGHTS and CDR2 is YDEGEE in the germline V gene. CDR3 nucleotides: TGTGCCAGCAGCCAGCGACAGGGGGAACCTAATGAAAAACTGTTTTTT. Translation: CASSQRQGEPNEKLFF.

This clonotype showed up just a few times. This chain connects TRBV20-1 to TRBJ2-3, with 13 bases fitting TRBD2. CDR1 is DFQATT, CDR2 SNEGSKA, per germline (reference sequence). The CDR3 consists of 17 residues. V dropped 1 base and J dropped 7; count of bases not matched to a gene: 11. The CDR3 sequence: CSARADGTSGDQNTQYF. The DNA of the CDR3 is TGCAGTGCTAGAGCCGACGGGACTAGCGGGGATCAAAATACGCAGTATTTT.

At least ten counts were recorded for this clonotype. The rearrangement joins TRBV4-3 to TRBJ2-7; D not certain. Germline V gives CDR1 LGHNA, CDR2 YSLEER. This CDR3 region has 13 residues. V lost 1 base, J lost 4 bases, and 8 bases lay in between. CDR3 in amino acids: CASSQVVKYEQYF. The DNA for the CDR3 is TGCGCCAGCAGCCAAGTCGTGAAATACGAGCAGTACTTC.

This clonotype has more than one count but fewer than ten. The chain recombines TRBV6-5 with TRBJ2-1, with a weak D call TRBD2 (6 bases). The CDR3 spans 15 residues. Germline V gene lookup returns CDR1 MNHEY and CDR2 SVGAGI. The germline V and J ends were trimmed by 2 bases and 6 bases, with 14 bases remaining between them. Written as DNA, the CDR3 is TGTGCCAGCAGTTACGCTACTAGCTGGGCCAATGAGCAGTTCTTC. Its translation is CASSYATSWANEQFF.

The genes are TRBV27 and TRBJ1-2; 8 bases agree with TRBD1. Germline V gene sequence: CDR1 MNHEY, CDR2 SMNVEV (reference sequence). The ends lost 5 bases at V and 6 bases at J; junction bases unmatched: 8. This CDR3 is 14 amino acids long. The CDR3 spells CASSGTGASHGYTF. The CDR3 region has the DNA TGTGCCAGCAGTGGGACAGGAGCCTCCCATGGCTACACCTTC.

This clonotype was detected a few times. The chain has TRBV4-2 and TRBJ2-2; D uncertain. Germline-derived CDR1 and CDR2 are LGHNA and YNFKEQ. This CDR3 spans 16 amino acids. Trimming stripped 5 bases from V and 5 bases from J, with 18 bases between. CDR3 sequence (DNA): TGTGCCAGCAGCGAAAGTAACGGTCCCAAAACCGGGGAGCTGTTTTTT. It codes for CASSESNGPKTGELFF.

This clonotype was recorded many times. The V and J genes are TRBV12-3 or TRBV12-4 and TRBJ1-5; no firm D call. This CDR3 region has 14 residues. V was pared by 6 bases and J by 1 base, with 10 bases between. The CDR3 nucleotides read TGTGCCAGCAGCCTCGGGAACAGCAATCAGCCCCAGCATTTT. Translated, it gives CASSLGNSNQPQHF.

CDR3 DNA: TGCGCCAGCAGCTTGGCCTCGTACCGGGACCAGGGCGGGGAGCAGTACTTC. Translation gives CASSLASYRDQGGEQYF. The rearrangement joins TRBV5-1 to TRBJ2-7; TRBD1 or TRBD2 may be the D gene (5 bases each). The CDR3 totals 17 residues. Germline V gene sequence: CDR1 SGHRS, CDR2 YFSETQ. V gave up 0 bases and J gave up 7 bases, with 23 bases separating them.

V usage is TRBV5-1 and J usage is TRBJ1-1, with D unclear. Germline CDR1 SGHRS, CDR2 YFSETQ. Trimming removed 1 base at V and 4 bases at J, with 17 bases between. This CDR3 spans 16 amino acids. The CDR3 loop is CASSLKGSGLGTEAFF. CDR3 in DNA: TGCGCCAGCAGCTTGAAGGGATCCGGGCTGGGCACTGAAGCTTTCTTT.

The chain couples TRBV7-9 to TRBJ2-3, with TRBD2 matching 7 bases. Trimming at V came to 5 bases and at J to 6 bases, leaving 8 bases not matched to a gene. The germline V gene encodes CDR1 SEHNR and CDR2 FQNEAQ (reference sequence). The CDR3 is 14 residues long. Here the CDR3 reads CASSQRAGVDTQYF. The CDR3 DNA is TGTGCCAGCAGCCAAAGGGCGGGGGTCGATACGCAGTATTTT.

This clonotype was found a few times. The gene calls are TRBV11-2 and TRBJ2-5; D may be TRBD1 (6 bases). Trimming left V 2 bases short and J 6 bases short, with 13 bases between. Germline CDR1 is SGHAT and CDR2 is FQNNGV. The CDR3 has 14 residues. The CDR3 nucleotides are TGTGCCAGCAGCTTACCGGGACACTGGAAGACCCAGTACTTC. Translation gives CASSLPGHWKTQYF.

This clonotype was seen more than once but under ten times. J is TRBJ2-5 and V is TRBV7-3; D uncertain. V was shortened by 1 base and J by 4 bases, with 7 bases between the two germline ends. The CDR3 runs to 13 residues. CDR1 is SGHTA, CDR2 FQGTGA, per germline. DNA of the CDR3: TGTGCCAGCAGCTTAATTCTGGGAGAGACCCAGTACTTC. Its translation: CASSLILGETQYF.

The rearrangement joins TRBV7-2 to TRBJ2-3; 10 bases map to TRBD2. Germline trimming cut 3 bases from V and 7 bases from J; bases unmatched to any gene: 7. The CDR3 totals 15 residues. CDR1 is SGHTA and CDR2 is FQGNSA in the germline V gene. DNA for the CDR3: TGTGCCAGCAGCTTTAGAGCGGGGGGGGGATATACGCAGTATTTT. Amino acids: CASSFRAGGGYTQYF.

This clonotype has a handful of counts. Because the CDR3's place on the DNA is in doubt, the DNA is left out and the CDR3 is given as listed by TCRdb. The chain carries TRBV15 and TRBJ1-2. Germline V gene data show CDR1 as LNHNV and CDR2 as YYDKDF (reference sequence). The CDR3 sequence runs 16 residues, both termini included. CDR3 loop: CATSQLRFGARAGYTF.

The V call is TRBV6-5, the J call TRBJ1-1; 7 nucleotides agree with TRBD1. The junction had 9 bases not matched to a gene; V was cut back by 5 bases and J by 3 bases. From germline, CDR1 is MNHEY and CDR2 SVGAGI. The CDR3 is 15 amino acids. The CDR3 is CASSSIGQADTEAFF. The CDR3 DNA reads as TGTGCCAGCAGTAGTATAGGACAGGCAGACACTGAAGCTTTCTTT.

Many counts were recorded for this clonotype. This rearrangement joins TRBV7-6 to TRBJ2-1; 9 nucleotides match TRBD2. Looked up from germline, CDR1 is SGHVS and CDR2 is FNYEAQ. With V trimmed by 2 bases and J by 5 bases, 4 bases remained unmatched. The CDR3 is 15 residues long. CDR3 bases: TGTGCCAGCAGCTTAAGGTCTAGCGGGGACAATGAGCAGTTCTTC. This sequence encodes CASSLRSSGDNEQFF.

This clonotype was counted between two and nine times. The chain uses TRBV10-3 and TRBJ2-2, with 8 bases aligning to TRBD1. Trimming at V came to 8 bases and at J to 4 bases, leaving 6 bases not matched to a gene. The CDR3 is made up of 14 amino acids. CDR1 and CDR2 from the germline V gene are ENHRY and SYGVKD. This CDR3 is CAIQPTGGTGELFF. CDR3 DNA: TGTGCCATCCAACCCACAGGGGGCACCGGGGAGCTGTTTTTT.

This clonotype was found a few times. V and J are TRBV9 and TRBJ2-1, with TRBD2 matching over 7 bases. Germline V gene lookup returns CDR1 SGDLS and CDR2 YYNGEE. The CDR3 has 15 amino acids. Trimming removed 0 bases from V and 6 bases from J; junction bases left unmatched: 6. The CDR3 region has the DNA TGTGCCAGCAGCGTAGGGGGAGGGGTCCCCAATGAGCAGTTCTTC. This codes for CASSVGGGVPNEQFF.

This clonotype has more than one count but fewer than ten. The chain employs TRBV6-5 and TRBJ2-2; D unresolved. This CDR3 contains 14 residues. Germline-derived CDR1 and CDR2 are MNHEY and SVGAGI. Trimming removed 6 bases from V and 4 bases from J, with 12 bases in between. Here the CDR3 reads CASRKPHGTGELFF. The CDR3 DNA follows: TGTGCCAGCAGAAAACCTCATGGCACCGGGGAGCTGTTTTTT.

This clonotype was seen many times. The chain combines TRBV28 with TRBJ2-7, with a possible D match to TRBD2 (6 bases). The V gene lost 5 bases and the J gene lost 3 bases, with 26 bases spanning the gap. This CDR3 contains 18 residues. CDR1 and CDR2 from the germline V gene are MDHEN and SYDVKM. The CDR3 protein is CASSTLGRGFSHHYEQYV. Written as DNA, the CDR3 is TGTGCCAGCAGTACCCTCGGGCGGGGCTTTTCCCACCACTACGAGCAGTACGTC.

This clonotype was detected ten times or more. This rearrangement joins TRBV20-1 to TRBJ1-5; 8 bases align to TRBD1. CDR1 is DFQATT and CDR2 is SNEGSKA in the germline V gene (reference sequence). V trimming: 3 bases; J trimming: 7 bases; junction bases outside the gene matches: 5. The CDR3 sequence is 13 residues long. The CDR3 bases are TGCAGTGCTAGGGACAGGGAAGGACAGCCCCAGCATTTT. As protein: CSARDREGQPQHF.

The DNA of the CDR3 is TGTGCCAGCAGCCCCCTCCCTGCGGCGGGGGGACCGAACACCGGGGAGCTGTTTTTT. It specifies CASSPLPAAGGPNTGELFF. The rearrangement uses TRBV7-3 and TRBJ2-2, with 8 bases fitting TRBD2. Trimming removed 5 bases from V and 0 bases from J; junction bases left unmatched: 14. The CDR3 extends over 19 amino acids. Germline V gene lookup returns CDR1 SGHTA and CDR2 FQGTGA.

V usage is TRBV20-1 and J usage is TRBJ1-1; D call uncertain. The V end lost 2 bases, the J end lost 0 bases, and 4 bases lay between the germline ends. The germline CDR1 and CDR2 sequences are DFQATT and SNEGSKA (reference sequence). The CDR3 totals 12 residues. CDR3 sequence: CSARPMNTEAFF. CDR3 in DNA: TGCAGTGCTAGACCCATGAACACTGAAGCTTTCTTT.

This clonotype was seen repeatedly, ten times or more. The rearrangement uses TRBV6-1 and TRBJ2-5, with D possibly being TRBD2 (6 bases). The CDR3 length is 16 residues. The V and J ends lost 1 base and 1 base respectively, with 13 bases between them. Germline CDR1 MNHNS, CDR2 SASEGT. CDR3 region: CASSEGLEGPQETQYF. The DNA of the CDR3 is TGTGCCAGCAGTGAAGGACTAGAAGGCCCCCAAGAGACCCAGTACTTC.

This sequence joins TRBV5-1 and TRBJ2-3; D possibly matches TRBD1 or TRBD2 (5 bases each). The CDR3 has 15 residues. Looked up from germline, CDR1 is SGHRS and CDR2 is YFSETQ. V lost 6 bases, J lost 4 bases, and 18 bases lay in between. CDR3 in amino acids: CASTTRGHGPDTQYF. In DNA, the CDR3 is TGCGCCAGCACCACGAGGGGTCACGGGCCAGATACGCAGTATTTT.

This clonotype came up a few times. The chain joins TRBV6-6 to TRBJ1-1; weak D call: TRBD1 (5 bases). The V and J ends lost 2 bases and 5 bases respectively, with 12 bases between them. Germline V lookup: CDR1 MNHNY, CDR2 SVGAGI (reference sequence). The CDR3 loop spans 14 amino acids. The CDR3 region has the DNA TGTGCCAGCAGTTACACGGGGGGGGGGACTGAAGCTTTCTTT. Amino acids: CASSYTGGGTEAFF.

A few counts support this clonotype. The chain's CDR3 is CSAPQGVTNYGYTF. The CDR3 DNA sequence: TGCAGTGCCCCTCAGGGGGTTACTAACTATGGCTACACCTTC. This sequence joins TRBV20-1 and TRBJ1-2; 7 positions match TRBD1. Germline CDR1 reads DFQATT; CDR2 reads SNEGSKA (reference sequence). The CDR3 runs to 14 residues. Germline trimming cut 6 bases from V and 0 bases from J; bases unmatched to any gene: 7.